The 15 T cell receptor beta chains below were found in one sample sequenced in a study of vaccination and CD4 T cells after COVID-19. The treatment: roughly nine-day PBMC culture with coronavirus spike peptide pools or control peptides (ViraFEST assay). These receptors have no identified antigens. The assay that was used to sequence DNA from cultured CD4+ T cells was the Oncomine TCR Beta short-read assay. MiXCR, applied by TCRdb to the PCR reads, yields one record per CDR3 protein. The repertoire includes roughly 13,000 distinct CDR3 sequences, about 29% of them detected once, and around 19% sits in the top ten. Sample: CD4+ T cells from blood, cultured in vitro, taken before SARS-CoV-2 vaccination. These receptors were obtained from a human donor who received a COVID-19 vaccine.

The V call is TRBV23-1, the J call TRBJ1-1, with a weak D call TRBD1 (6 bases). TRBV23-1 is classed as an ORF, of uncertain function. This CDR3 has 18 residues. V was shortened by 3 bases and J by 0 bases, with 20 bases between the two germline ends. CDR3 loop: CASSHPEGPQGMNTEAFF. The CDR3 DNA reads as TGCGCCAGCAGTCACCCCGAGGGGCCCCAGGGGATGAACACTGAAGCTTTCTTT.

In DNA form, the CDR3 reads TGTGCCAGCTCAGAACAGGGGGATACGCAGTATTTT. This encodes CASSEQGDTQYF. The V call is TRBV18, the J call TRBJ2-3, with 7 bases matching TRBD1. The CDR3 covers 12 residues. From germline, CDR1 is KGHSH and CDR2 LQKENI. V gave up 5 bases and J gave up 6 bases; unmatched junction bases: 2.

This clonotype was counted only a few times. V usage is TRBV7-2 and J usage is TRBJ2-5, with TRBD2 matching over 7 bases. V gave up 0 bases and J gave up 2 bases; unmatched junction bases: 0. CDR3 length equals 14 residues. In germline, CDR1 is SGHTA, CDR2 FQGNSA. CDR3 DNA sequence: TGTGCCAGCAGCTTAGCGGGGGGGCAAGAGACCCAGTACTTC. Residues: CASSLAGGQETQYF.

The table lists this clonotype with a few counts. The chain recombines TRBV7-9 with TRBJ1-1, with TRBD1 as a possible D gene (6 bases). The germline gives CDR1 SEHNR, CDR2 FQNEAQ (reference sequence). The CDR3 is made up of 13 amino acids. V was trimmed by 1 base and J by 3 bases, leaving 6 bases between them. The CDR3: CASSLEGDTEAFF. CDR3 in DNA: TGTGCCAGCAGCTTAGAGGGGGACACTGAAGCTTTCTTT.

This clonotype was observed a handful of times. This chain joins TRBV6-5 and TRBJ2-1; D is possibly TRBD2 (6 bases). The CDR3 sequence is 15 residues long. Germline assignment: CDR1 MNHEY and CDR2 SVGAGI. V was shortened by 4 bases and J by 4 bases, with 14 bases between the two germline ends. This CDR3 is CASSSSEGTYNEQFF. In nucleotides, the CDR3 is TGTGCCAGCAGTTCCTCGGAGGGCACTTACAATGAGCAGTTCTTC.

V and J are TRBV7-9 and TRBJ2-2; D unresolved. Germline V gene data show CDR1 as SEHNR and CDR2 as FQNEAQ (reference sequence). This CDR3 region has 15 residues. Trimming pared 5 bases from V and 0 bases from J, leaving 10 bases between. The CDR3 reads CASSNGLANTGELFF. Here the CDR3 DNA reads TGTGCCAGCAGCAACGGGCTTGCGAACACCGGGGAGCTGTTTTTT.

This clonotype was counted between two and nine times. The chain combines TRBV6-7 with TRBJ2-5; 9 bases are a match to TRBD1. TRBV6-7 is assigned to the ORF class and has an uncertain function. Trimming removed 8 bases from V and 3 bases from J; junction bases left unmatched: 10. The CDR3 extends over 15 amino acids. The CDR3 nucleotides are TGTGCCAGCGTCGTACAGGGGGCCCGGGAAGAGACCCAGTACTTC. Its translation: CASVVQGAREETQYF.

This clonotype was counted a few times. CDR3: CASSPRRDAYEQYF. The CDR3 coding sequence is TGTGCCAGCAGCCCCCGGAGGGACGCCTACGAGCAGTACTTC. The chain links TRBV4-2 to TRBJ2-7; perhaps TRBD2 as D (6 bases). This CDR3 region has 14 residues. The V gene lost 4 bases and the J gene lost 2 bases, with 12 bases spanning the gap. Germline loops: CDR1 LGHNA, CDR2 YNFKEQ.

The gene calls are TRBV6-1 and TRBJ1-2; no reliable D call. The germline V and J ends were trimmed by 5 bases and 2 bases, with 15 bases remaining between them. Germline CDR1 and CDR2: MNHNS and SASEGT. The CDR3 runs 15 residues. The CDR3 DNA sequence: TGTGCCAGCAGTCCCTCTGGTACACTGAACTATGGCTACACCTTC. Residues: CASSPSGTLNYGYTF.

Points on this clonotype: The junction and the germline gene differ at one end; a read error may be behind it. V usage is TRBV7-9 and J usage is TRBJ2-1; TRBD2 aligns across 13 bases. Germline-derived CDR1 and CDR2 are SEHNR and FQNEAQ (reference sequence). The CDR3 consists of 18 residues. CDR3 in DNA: TGTGCCAGCAGCCTAGGACTAGCGGGGGCTATAGTCTACAATGAGCGGTTCTTC. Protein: CASSLGLAGAIVYNERFF. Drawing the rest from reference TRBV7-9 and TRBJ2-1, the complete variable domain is DTGVSQNPRHKITKRGQNVTFRCDPISEHNRLYWYRQTLGQGPEFLTYFQNEAQLEKSRLLSDRFSAERPKGSFSTLEIQRTEQGDSAMYLCASSLGLAGAIVYNERFFGPGTRLTVL.

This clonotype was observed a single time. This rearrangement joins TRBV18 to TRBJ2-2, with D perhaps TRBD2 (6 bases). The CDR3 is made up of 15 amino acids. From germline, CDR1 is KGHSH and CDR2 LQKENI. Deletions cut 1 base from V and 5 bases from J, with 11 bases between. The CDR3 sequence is CASSPRPGRTGELFF. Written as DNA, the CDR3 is TGTGCCAGCTCACCACGGCCGGGGAGGACCGGGGAGCTGTTTTTT.

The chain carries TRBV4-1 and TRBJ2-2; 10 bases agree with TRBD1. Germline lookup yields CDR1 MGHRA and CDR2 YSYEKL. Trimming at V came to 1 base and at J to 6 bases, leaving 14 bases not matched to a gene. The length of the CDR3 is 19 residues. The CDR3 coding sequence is TGCGCCAGCAGCCAAGTAATCGGCGACAGGGGGCAAAAAGCCGGGGAGCTGTTTTTT. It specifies CASSQVIGDRGQKAGELFF.

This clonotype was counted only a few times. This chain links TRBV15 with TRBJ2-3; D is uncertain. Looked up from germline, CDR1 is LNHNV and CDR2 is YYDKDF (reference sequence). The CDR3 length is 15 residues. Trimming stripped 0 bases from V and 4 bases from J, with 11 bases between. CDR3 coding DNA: TGTGCCACCAGCAGAGATCTCGGGTACCCAGATACGCAGTATTTT. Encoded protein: CATSRDLGYPDTQYF.

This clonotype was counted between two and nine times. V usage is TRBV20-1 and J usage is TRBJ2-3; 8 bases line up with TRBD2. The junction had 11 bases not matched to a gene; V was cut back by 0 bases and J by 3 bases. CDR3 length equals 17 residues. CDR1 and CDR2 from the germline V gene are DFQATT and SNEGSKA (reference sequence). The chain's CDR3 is CSARELGLVVRTDTQYF. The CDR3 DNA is TGCAGTGCTAGAGAACTGGGACTAGTCGTACGGACAGATACGCAGTATTTT.

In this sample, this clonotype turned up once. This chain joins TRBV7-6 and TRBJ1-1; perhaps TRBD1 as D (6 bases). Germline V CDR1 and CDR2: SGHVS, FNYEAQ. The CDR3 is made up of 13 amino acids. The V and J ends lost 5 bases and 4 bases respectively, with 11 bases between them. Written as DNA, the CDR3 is TGTGCCAGCAGCGTTGGACAGTCCACTGAAGCTTTCTTT. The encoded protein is CASSVGQSTEAFF.